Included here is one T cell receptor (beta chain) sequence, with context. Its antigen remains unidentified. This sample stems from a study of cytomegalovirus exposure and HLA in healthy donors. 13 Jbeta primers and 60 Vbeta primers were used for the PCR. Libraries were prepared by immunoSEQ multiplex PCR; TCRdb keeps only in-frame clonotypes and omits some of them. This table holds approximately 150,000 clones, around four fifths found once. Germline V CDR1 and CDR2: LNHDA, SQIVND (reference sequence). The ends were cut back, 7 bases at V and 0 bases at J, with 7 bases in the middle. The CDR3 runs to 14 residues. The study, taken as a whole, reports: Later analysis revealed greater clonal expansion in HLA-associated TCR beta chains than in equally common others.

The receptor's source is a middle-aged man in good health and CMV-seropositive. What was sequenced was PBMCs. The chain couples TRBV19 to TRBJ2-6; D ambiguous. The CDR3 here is CASIGVSGANVLTF. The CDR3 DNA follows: TGTGCCAGTATCGGAGTCTCTGGGGCCAACGTCCTGACTTTC.